A single sample gave rise to the 22 T cell receptor beta chains below, sequenced in a study of T cells in Graves' hyperthyroidism and ophthalmopathy. Amplification of TCR beta CDR3 regions used RNA as the template. The study used the HTBI primer set for a first-round RT-PCR of the TCR CDR3. TCRdb ran MiXCR on the multiplex PCR reads and lists one entry per CDR3 protein. Of 480,000 or so distinct CDR3 sequences in the sample, approximately 15% were seen once. Source material: blood. The receptors shown here come from a woman aged 18 to 35 with Graves' hyperthyroidism.

This chain joins TRBV7-6 and TRBJ1-3; possibly TRBD1 for D (5 bases). CDR3 length: 16 amino acids. CDR1 SGHVS and CDR2 FNYEAQ come from the germline V gene. The V end lost 1 base, the J end lost 2 bases, and 12 bases lay between the germline ends. Here the CDR3 DNA reads TGTGCCAGCAGCTTAGGGACACAGCGTACTGGAAACACCATATATTTT. Amino acids: CASSLGTQRTGNTIYF.

Ten or more counts support this clonotype. The V and J genes are TRBV6-1 and TRBJ2-7, with D possibly being TRBD2 (6 bases). This CDR3 is built from 15 residues. In germline, CDR1 is MNHNS, CDR2 SASEGT. V lost 5 bases to trimming and J lost 2 bases, with 16 bases between them. The CDR3 DNA reads TGTGCCAGCAGTCGCCAAGGAGGGAAGACCTACGAGCAGTACTTC. Its protein is CASSRQGGKTYEQYF.

This clonotype occurred many times. This sequence joins TRBV10-3 and TRBJ1-2; D is ambiguous. V dropped 4 bases and J dropped 6 bases, with 12 bases sitting between them. The CDR3 spans 13 residues. Looked up from germline, CDR1 is ENHRY and CDR2 is SYGVKD. CDR3 loop: CAISVQRMHGYTF. For the CDR3, the DNA is TGTGCCATCAGTGTCCAGAGGATGCATGGCTACACCTTC.

The table lists this clonotype with many counts. CDR3 sequence (DNA): TGTGCCATCGAGGGACAGTCTAGCTCTAACACCGGGGAGCTGTTTTTT. The encoded protein is CAIEGQSSSNTGELFF. The V call is TRBV2, the J call TRBJ2-2; TRBD1 matches at 7 bases. CDR3 size: 16 residues. Germline loops: CDR1 SNHLY, CDR2 FYNNEI. After removal of 10 bases from V and 2 bases from J, the junction contained 13 bases not matched to a gene.

This clonotype was counted ten times or more. The rearrangement uses TRBV29-1 and TRBJ2-2; 7 nucleotides align to TRBD1. The V segment lost 4 bases and the J segment 8 bases; nucleotides outside the gene matches: 7. The CDR3 is made up of 13 amino acids. Germline assignment: CDR1 SQVTM and CDR2 ANQGSEA. CDR3 amino acids: CSVGRRGNGELFF. The CDR3 region has the DNA TGCAGCGTTGGTCGCAGGGGGAATGGGGAGCTGTTTTTT.

This clonotype was seen a handful of times. This chain uses TRBV3-1 with TRBJ2-1; TRBD2 matches 12 bases. In germline, CDR1 is LGHDT, CDR2 YNNKEL (reference sequence). The CDR3 length is 14 residues. V was clipped by 2 bases and J by 7 bases; unmatched bases: 0. CDR3 DNA: TGTGCCAGCAGCCAAACTAGCGGGAGGAATGAGCAGTTCTTC. Translation: CASSQTSGRNEQFF.

Regarding this clonotype: No conserved phenylalanine or tryptophan ends this CDR3, so it is likely a read error. This rearrangement joins TRBV30 to TRBJ1-6; D perhaps matches TRBD1 (5 bases). The CDR3 extends over 17 amino acids. Germline V gene lookup returns CDR1 GTSNPN and CDR2 SVGIG (reference sequence). V lost 4 bases, J lost 0 bases, and 16 bases lay in between. The CDR3 is CAWTPGDPRSYNSPLHL. The CDR3 coding sequence is TGTGCCTGGACCCCCGGGGACCCCCGCTCCTATAATTCACCCCTCCACCTT.

The rearrangement joins TRBV11-1 to TRBJ2-3, with D possibly TRBD1 on 6 matching bases. From germline, CDR1 is SGHAT and CDR2 FQDESV (reference sequence). Deletions cut 3 bases from V and 2 bases from J, with 15 bases between. The CDR3 sequence is 16 residues long. In nucleotides, the CDR3 is TGTGCCAGCAGCTTCCTAGGGGGAGCGGCCACAGATACGCAGTATTTT. The encoded protein is CASSFLGGAATDTQYF.

As concerns this clonotype: This clone may be a read error of a much larger clone one base away. Likely a read error: the CDR3 ends without its conserved phenylalanine or tryptophan. The rearrangement uses TRBV11-2 and TRBJ2-7; TRBD1 might be the D (5 bases). This CDR3 spans 13 amino acids. Trimming stripped 1 base from V and 3 bases from J, with 7 bases between. The germline V gene has CDR1 SGHAT and CDR2 FQNNGV. DNA of the CDR3: TGTGCCAGCAGCTTAGCAGGGTTCTACGAGCAGTACTTA. Amino acid sequence: CASSLAGFYEQYL.

This clonotype was observed once. This sequence may be a read error, since a much larger clone differs from it by one base. Given the absence of the conserved phenylalanine or tryptophan at the CDR3 end, a read error is likely. CDR3 nucleotide sequence: TGTGCCAGCAGCTCACTAGGGGGCATCACTGAAGCTTTCCTT. It specifies CASSSLGGITEAFL. The V and J genes are TRBV5-6 and TRBJ1-1; 7 positions match TRBD1. The CDR3 has 14 residues. The germline gives CDR1 SGHDT, CDR2 YYEEEE. The J segment lost 4 bases and the V segment lost 3 bases, leaving 6 bases of the junction unmatched.

This clonotype was counted at least ten times. The V gene is TRBV11-3, the J gene TRBJ2-2; D is uncertain. The CDR3 consists of 15 residues. Trimming took 3 bases from V and 0 from J, leaving 8 bases between them. Germline V gives CDR1 SGHNT, CDR2 YENEEA. The CDR3 loop is CASSFVSANTGELFF. CDR3 nucleotide sequence: TGTGCCAGCAGCTTCGTCTCAGCGAACACCGGGGAGCTGTTTTTT.

The chain carries TRBV10-3 and TRBJ1-5; D is possibly TRBD1 (6 bases). The CDR3 contains 13 residues. V was trimmed by 3 bases and J by 4 bases, leaving 7 bases between them. The germline gives CDR1 ENHRY, CDR2 SYGVKD. CDR3 amino acids: CAISEGGNQPQHF. The CDR3 nucleotides read TGTGCCATCAGTGAAGGGGGGAATCAGCCCCAGCATTTT.

This clonotype was detected many times. The chain joins TRBV2 to TRBJ2-3; TRBD2 aligns across 7 bases. The CDR3 is made up of 15 amino acids. The V gene end was trimmed by 10 bases and the J gene end by 0 bases; junction bases not matched to a gene: 10. The germline gives CDR1 SNHLY, CDR2 FYNNEI. The CDR3 region is CATEIGRTSTDTQYF. DNA for the CDR3: TGTGCCACCGAGATCGGGAGGACCAGCACAGATACGCAGTATTTT.

This clonotype has a count of ten or more. The chain combines TRBV24-1 with TRBJ1-3; no reliable D call. Germline CDR1 and CDR2: KGHDR and SFDVKD. CDR3 length equals 12 residues. V lost 5 bases, J lost 4 bases, and 5 bases lay in between. This chain's CDR3 is CATSGDGNTIYF. CDR3 nucleotide sequence: TGTGCCACCAGTGGAGACGGAAACACCATATATTTT.

The chain links TRBV6-1 to TRBJ2-7; 10 bases match TRBD2. Germline V gives CDR1 MNHNS, CDR2 SASEGT. V lost 6 bases and J lost 0; bases outside the gene matches: 5. The CDR3 contains 15 residues. The CDR3, as DNA: TGTGCCAGCAGAGCGGGAGGGCAAAACTCCTACGAGCAGTACTTC. It translates to CASRAGGQNSYEQYF.

This clonotype was counted at least ten times. CDR3 DNA: TGTGCCAGTAGTAAAACCGGGACAAGCGGGAACACTGAAGCTTTCTTT. Translated, it gives CASSKTGTSGNTEAFF. The genes are TRBV19 and TRBJ1-1; possibly TRBD1 for D (6 bases). CDR3 length equals 16 residues. Germline V gene data show CDR1 as LNHDA and CDR2 as SQIVND (reference sequence). The V and J ends lost 4 bases and 1 base respectively, with 16 bases between them.

The sample holds many counts of this clonotype. The rearrangement uses TRBV6-2 or TRBV6-3 and TRBJ2-3; 9 nucleotides align to TRBD1. Germline V gives CDR1 MNHEY, CDR2 SVGEGT. V lost 2 bases to trimming and J lost 6 bases; unmatched junction nucleotides: 18. There are 19 residues in the CDR3. The CDR3 DNA reads as TGTGCCAGCAGTTACCCGACCGATTACAGGGGGCGAGTATCGGATACGCAGTATTTT. This encodes CASSYPTDYRGRVSDTQYF.

In its sample, this clonotype was seen many times. The V gene is TRBV20-1, the J gene TRBJ2-7, with 7 nucleotides matching TRBD1. J was trimmed by 3 bases and V by 1 base; bases with no gene match: 9. CDR1 is DFQATT and CDR2 is SNEGSKA in the germline V gene (reference sequence). The CDR3 extends over 15 amino acids. The DNA of the CDR3 is TGCAGTGCTAGAGGAGCAGGGGGTCGGGTCTACGAGCAGTACGTC. This codes for CSARGAGGRVYEQYV.

In its sample, this clonotype was seen many times. This chain joins TRBV18 and TRBJ1-5; D might be TRBD1 (6 bases). Per the germline V gene, CDR1 is KGHSH and CDR2 is LQKENI. V lost 5 bases, J lost 7 bases, and 12 bases lay in between. CDR3 length: 13 residues. CDR3 sequence (DNA): TGTGCCAGCTCAGACAGGAGGGACCAGCCCCAGCATTTT. Encoded protein: CASSDRRDQPQHF. Full variable domain (rest looked up from reference TRBV18 and TRBJ1-5): NAGVMQNPRHLVRRRGQEARLRCSPMKGHSHVYWYRQLPEEGLKFMVYLQKENIIDESGMPKERFSAEFPKEGPSILRIQQVVRGDSAAYFCASSDRRDQPQHFGDGTRLSIL.

This clonotype was observed at least ten times. CDR3 DNA: TGTGCCAGCAGCTCAACATACAGGCTCCCAAACTATGGCTACACCTTC. As protein: CASSSTYRLPNYGYTF. The V gene is TRBV7-8, the J gene TRBJ1-2, with D possibly matching TRBD1 (5 bases). Deletions cut 4 bases from V and 2 bases from J, with 17 bases between. The length of the CDR3 is 16 residues. Germline V gene lookup returns CDR1 SGHVS and CDR2 FQNEAQ.

This clonotype was observed at least ten times. The V call is TRBV29-1, the J call TRBJ2-7; TRBD1 might be the D (6 bases). The CDR3 has 13 amino acids. Germline CDR1 reads SQVTM; CDR2 reads ANQGSEA. The V and J ends lost 0 bases and 4 bases respectively, with 10 bases between them. The CDR3, as DNA: TGCAGCGTTGAAGACGGGACAACGTACGAGCAGTACTTC. Amino acid sequence: CSVEDGTTYEQYF.

This clonotype showed up just a few times. One base away lies a much larger clone, so this may be a sequencing read error. The chain has TRBV7-8 and TRBJ2-5; 8 bases line up with TRBD2. The CDR3 spans 14 residues. Germline V lookup: CDR1 SGHVS, CDR2 FQNEAQ. This chain's CDR3 is CAISLNGRAETQYF. The CDR3 DNA sequence: TGTGCCATCAGCTTAAACGGGAGGGCCGAGACCCAGTACTTC.